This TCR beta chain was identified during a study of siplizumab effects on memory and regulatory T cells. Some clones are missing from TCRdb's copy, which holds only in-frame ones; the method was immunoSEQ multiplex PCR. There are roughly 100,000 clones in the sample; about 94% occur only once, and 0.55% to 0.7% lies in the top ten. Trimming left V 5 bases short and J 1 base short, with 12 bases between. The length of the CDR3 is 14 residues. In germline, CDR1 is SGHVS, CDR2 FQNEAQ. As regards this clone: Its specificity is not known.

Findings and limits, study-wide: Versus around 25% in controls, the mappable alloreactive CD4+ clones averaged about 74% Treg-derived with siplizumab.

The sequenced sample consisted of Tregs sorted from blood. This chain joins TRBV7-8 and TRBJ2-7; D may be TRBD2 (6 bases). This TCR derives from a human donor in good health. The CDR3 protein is CASSAPGLSYEQYF. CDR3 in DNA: TGTGCCAGCAGCGCCCCGGGACTTTCCTACGAGCAGTACTTC.